The 5 T cell receptor beta chains listed next were all sequenced from one sample in a study of cytomegalovirus exposure and HLA in healthy donors. PCR was performed using 60 Vbeta and 13 Jbeta primers. TCRdb's table, derived via immunoSEQ multiplex PCR, lists solely in-frame clones and lacks some. The data hold 100,000 to 120,000 clones, with about 80% observed a single time. The sequencing input was PBMCs. The receptors derive from a man younger than 40 in good health and CMV-seronegative.

The chain links TRBV5-5 to TRBJ2-3; a weak D match, TRBD1 (5 bases). V was cut by 3 bases and J by 2 bases, with 10 bases left in between. This CDR3 comprises 14 residues. Germline V CDR1 and CDR2: SGHKS, YYEKEE (reference sequence). In DNA form, the CDR3 reads TGTGCCAGCAGCTCCAGGGCTACCACAGATACGCAGTATTTT. It yields the protein CASSSRATTDTQYF.

This clone is classed as medium-sized. The rearrangement links TRBV4-3 to TRBJ2-7, with 9 nucleotides matching TRBD1. Trimming cost V 2 bases and J 3 bases; bases outside gene matches: 5. CDR1 is LGHNA and CDR2 is YSLEER in the germline V gene. The CDR3 totals 15 residues. The CDR3 DNA reads as TGCGCCAGCAGCCAATCCCGGGACAGGGTCTACGAGCAGTACTTC. Translated: CASSQSRDRVYEQYF.

The V call is TRBV27, the J call TRBJ2-2; no firm D call. The germline CDR1 and CDR2 sequences are MNHEY and SMNVEV (reference sequence). The CDR3 extends over 14 amino acids. The germline V and J ends were trimmed by 5 bases and 4 bases, with 11 bases remaining between them. CDR3 protein: CASSPWAGTGELFF. The CDR3 DNA is TGTGCCAGCAGTCCCTGGGCTGGCACCGGGGAGCTGTTTTTT.

This sequence joins TRBV2 and TRBJ1-2; the match to TRBD1 covers 9 bases. The CDR3 covers 13 residues. V lost 7 bases, J lost 8 bases, and 8 bases stayed unmatched. Per the germline V gene, CDR1 is SNHLY and CDR2 is FYNNEI. CDR3 in DNA: TGTGCCAGCACCCGGACAGGGGCTGTCGGCTACACCTTC. This codes for CASTRTGAVGYTF.

The rearrangement joins TRBV29-1 to TRBJ1-1; a weak D match, TRBD1 (5 bases). The V gene lost 7 bases and the J gene lost 4 bases, with 16 bases spanning the gap. CDR1 and CDR2 (germline): SQVTM, ANQGSEA. The CDR3 extends over 13 amino acids. In nucleotides, the CDR3 is TGCAGCGGAGCCGGGGGAGAAGGCACTGAAGCTTTCTTT. This codes for CSGAGGEGTEAFF.